Presented here are 18 T cell receptor beta chains from one specimen sequenced in a study of T cell responses to AZD1222 COVID-19 vaccine. Only in-frame clones appear in the TCRdb table, and some are missing; sequencing was by immunoSEQ multiplex PCR. Of approximately 120,000 clones listed, roughly nine tenths were seen once; the top ten hold about 4.7%. This specimen consisted of peripheral blood, obtained on day 0 of AZD1222 vaccination. The receptors derive from an adult in good health.

The CDR3 sequence is CASSYTGGAFF. As DNA, the CDR3 is TGTGCCAGCAGCTACACTGGGGGGGCTTTCTTT. V and J are TRBV7-9 and TRBJ1-1, with D possibly matching TRBD1 (5 bases). The germline V gene has CDR1 SEHNR and CDR2 FQNEAQ (reference sequence). The CDR3 loop spans 11 amino acids. V was shortened by 4 bases and J by 11 bases, with 11 bases between the two germline ends.

The rearrangement uses TRBV5-1 and TRBJ2-5; TRBD2 might be the D (5 bases). V was trimmed by 4 bases and J by 3 bases, leaving 13 bases between them. The CDR3 runs 14 residues. Germline assignment: CDR1 SGHRS and CDR2 YFSETQ. CDR3 region: CASSPQVGEETQYF. The CDR3 coding sequence is TGCGCCAGCAGCCCGCAGGTCGGGGAAGAGACCCAGTACTTC. Together with reference TRBV5-1 and TRBJ2-5, the CDR3 gives the full variable domain: KAGVTQTPRYLIKTRGQQVTLSCSPISGHRSVSWYQQTPGQGLQFLFEYFSETQRNKGNFPGRFSGRQFSNSRSEMNVSTLELGDSALYLCASSPQVGEETQYFGPGTRLLVL.

The chain employs TRBV7-3 and TRBJ2-2; unclear D gene. This CDR3 spans 13 amino acids. The V and J ends lost 2 bases and 6 bases respectively, with 7 bases between them. Germline CDR1 SGHTA, CDR2 FQGTGA. CDR3 protein: CASSLDPPGELFF. CDR3 sequence (DNA): TGTGCCAGCAGCTTAGACCCCCCCGGGGAGCTGTTTTTT.

Note on this clone: A junction boundary mismatches the germline segment, possibly from a read error. This chain connects TRBV2 to TRBJ2-1, with TRBD1 matching over 9 bases. Germline V CDR1 and CDR2: SNHLY, FYNNEI. There are 17 residues in the CDR3. CDR3 protein: CASSEEKTGTGSNEQFF. The CDR3 region has the DNA TGTGCCAGCAGCGAAGAAAAAACCGGGACAGGGTCCAATGAGCAGTTCTTC.

CDR3 DNA sequence: TGTGCCAGCAGCCCCTCAAGCCAAGCAAGGGAGTATGGCTACACCTTC. Translation gives CASSPSSQAREYGYTF. The chain carries TRBV7-9 and TRBJ1-2, with D unclear. Trimming shortened V by 5 bases and J by 5 bases, and 21 bases separated the two germline ends. The CDR3 consists of 16 residues. Germline V lookup: CDR1 SEHNR, CDR2 FQNEAQ (reference sequence).

The V and J genes are TRBV5-1 and TRBJ2-3; TRBD2 matches 7 bases. The germline V gene has CDR1 SGHRS and CDR2 YFSETQ. V was clipped by 7 bases and J by 0 bases; unmatched bases: 11. CDR3 length: 16 amino acids. DNA for the CDR3: TGCGCCAGCGGCTCTTCGCGGGGGACGAGCACAGATACGCAGTATTTT. This codes for CASGSSRGTSTDTQYF. Together with reference TRBV5-1 and TRBJ2-3, the CDR3 gives the full variable domain: KAGVTQTPRYLIKTRGQQVTLSCSPISGHRSVSWYQQTPGQGLQFLFEYFSETQRNKGNFPGRFSGRQFSNSRSEMNVSTLELGDSALYLCASGSSRGTSTDTQYFGPGTRLTVL.

V usage is TRBV5-5 and J usage is TRBJ2-7; TRBD1 matches 10 bases. Trimming took 4 bases from V and 3 from J; bases not matched to a gene: 7. Per germline, CDR1 SGHKS and CDR2 YYEKEE (reference sequence). CDR3 length: 15 residues. For the CDR3, the DNA is TGTGCCAGCAGCAACCTTGACAGGGGGCTCTACGAGCAGTACTTC. This codes for CASSNLDRGLYEQYF.

The rearrangement uses TRBV4-1 and TRBJ2-3, with 8 bases that match TRBD2. The V gene end was trimmed by 1 base and the J gene end by 1 base; junction bases not matched to a gene: 4. The CDR3 extends over 16 amino acids. The germline CDR1 and CDR2 sequences are MGHRA and YSYEKL. The chain's CDR3 is CASSQAETSGTDTQYF. In DNA, the CDR3 is TGCGCCAGCAGCCAAGCTGAGACTAGCGGCACAGATACGCAGTATTTT.

A single count supports this clone. The V call is TRBV19, the J call TRBJ1-3; D ambiguous. V lost 4 bases and J lost 0, with 10 bases in between. Per the germline V gene, CDR1 is LNHDA and CDR2 is SQIVND (reference sequence). The length of the CDR3 is 15 residues. Here the CDR3 reads CASSSQTGSGNTIYF. CDR3 nucleotides: TGTGCCAGTAGTAGCCAGACCGGCTCTGGAAACACCATATATTTT.

V gene TRBV19 combines with J gene TRBJ2-5; D gene unclear. Germline CDR1 is LNHDA and CDR2 is SQIVND (reference sequence). Deletions cut 5 bases from V and 0 bases from J, with 10 bases between. The CDR3 has 14 amino acids. The CDR3 protein is CASSFRTNQETQYF. CDR3 nucleotides: TGTGCCAGTAGTTTCAGGACGAACCAAGAGACCCAGTACTTC.

V gene TRBV27 combines with J gene TRBJ1-5; 11 bases fit TRBD1. With V trimmed by 3 bases and J by 2 bases, 0 bases remained unmatched. The CDR3 runs to 15 residues. Germline V gene lookup returns CDR1 MNHEY and CDR2 SMNVEV (reference sequence). The CDR3 nucleotides read TGTGCCAGCAGTTTGGGACAGGGGGGCAATCAGCCCCAGCATTTT. This gives the protein CASSLGQGGNQPQHF.

The chain recombines TRBV27 with TRBJ1-1; no firm D call. This CDR3 is 16 amino acids long. Germline V lookup: CDR1 MNHEY, CDR2 SMNVEV (reference sequence). V was cut by 7 bases and J by 1 base, with 19 bases left in between. In DNA, the CDR3 is TGTGCCAGCAAAGAGGCCCCATACGGATGGAACACTGAAGCTTTCTTT. Its protein is CASKEAPYGWNTEAFF.

The chain couples TRBV27 to TRBJ1-2, with 7 nucleotides matching TRBD1. Germline CDR1 is MNHEY and CDR2 is SMNVEV (reference sequence). CDR3 length: 14 amino acids. J gave up 3 bases and V 3 bases, and 4 bases lay outside the gene matches. The chain's CDR3 is CASSFGQGDYGYTF. In DNA, the CDR3 is TGTGCCAGCAGTTTCGGTCAGGGGGACTATGGCTACACCTTC.

In nucleotides, the CDR3 is TGCGCCCTCGCAGGGGGAGGTGAGCAGTACTTC. The encoded protein is CALAGGGEQYF. The chain couples TRBV5-1 to TRBJ2-7; the D gene is possibly TRBD1 (7 bases). CDR1 and CDR2 from the germline V gene are SGHRS and YFSETQ. Trimming took 10 bases from V and 7 from J, leaving 15 bases between them. The CDR3 consists of 11 residues.

The V call is TRBV7-2, the J call TRBJ2-2; 7 nucleotides match TRBD2. V shed 7 bases, J shed 0 bases, and the junction held 2 bases outside the gene matches. This CDR3 is 14 amino acids long. Germline V gene sequence: CDR1 SGHTA, CDR2 FQGNSA. CDR3 bases: TGTGCCAGCATGGGAGGGCCGAACACCGGGGAGCTGTTTTTT. Residues: CASMGGPNTGELFF. Looking up the rest from reference TRBV7-2 and TRBJ2-2 gives the full variable domain: GAGVSQSPSNKVTEKGKDVELRCDPISGHTALYWYRQSLGQGLEFLIYFQGNSAPDKSGLPSDRFSAERTGGSVSTLTIQRTQQEDSAVYLCASMGGPNTGELFFGEGSRLTVL.

The chain recombines TRBV6-5 with TRBJ1-2; TRBD1 is a possible D gene (6 bases). The V end lost 8 bases, the J end lost 7 bases, and 17 bases lay between the germline ends. Germline values: CDR1 MNHEY, CDR2 SVGAGI. The CDR3 is made up of 13 amino acids. The DNA of the CDR3 is TGTGCCAGCCGCACCTGGACAGTAGGTGGCTACACCTTC. This encodes CASRTWTVGGYTF.

This chain joins TRBV13 and TRBJ1-1, with D tentatively TRBD1 (6 bases). This CDR3 spans 16 amino acids. CDR1 and CDR2 (germline): PRHDT, FYEKMQ (reference sequence). The V and J ends lost 5 bases and 2 bases respectively, with 18 bases between them. The CDR3 sequence is CASSGGLTGLNTEAFF. In DNA, the CDR3 is TGTGCCAGCAGCGGAGGACTGACAGGCCTAAACACTGAAGCTTTCTTT.

V and J are TRBV11-3 and TRBJ1-2, with a tentative D call TRBD1 (6 bases). V lost 5 bases and J lost 1, with 20 bases in between. This CDR3 is built from 17 residues. The germline CDR1 and CDR2 sequences are SGHNT and YENEEA. CDR3 in amino acids: CASSLAGDGTINYGYTF. CDR3 DNA sequence: TGTGCCAGCAGCCTAGCTGGGGACGGGACAATTAACTATGGCTACACCTTC.